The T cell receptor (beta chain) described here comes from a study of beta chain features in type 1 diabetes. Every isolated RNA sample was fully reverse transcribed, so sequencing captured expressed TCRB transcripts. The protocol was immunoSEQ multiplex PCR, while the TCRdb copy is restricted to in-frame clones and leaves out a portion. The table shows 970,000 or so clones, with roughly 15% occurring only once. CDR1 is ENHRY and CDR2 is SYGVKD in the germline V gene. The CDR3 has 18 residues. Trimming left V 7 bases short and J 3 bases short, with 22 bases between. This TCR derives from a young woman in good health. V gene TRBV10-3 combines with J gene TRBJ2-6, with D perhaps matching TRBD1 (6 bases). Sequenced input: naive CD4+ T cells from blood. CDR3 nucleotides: TGTGCCATCAATGTAGGGGCAGCAGGGGAAAGTGGGGCCAACGTCCTGACTTTC. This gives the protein CAINVGAAGESGANVLTF.